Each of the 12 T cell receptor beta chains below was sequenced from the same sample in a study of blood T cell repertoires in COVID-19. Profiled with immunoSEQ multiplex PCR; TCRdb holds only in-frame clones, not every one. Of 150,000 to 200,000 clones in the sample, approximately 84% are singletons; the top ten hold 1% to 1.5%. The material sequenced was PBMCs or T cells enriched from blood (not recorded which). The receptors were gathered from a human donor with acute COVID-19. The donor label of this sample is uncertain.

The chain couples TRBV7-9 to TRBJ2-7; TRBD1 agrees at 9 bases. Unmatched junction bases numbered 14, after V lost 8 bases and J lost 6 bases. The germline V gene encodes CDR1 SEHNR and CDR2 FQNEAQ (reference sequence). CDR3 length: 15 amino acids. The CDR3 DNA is TGTGCCAGCTCACCCCATGGGACAGGGAGCGTCGAGCAGTACTTC. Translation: CASSPHGTGSVEQYF.

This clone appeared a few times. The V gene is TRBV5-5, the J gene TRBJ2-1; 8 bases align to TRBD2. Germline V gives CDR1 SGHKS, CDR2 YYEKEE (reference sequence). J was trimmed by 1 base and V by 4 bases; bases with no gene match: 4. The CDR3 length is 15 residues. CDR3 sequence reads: CASSREGISYNEQFF. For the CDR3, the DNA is TGTGCCAGCAGCCGGGAGGGAATATCCTACAATGAGCAGTTCTTC.

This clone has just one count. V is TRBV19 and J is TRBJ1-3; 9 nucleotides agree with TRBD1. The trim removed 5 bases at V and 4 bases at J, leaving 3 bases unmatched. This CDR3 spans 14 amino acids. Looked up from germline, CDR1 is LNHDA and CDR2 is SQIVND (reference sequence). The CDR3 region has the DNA TGTGCCAGTAGTTACGGACAGGGGGGAAACACCATATATTTT. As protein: CASSYGQGGNTIYF.

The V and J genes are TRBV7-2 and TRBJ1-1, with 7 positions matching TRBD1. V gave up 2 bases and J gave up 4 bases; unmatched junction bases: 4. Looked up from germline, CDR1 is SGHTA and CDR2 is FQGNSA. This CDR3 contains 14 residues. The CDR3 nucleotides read TGTGCCAGCAGCTTAAAGGGGGCGGGCACTGAAGCTTTCTTT. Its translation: CASSLKGAGTEAFF.

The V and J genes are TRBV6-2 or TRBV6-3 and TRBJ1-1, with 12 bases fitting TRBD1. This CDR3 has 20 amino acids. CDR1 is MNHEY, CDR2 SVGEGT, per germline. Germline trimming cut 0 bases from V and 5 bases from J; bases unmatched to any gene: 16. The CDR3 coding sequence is TGTGCCAGCAGTTACTCGACGGGCGGTTGGGGACAGGGGGCCGAGACTGAAGCTTTCTTT. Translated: CASSYSTGGWGQGAETEAFF.

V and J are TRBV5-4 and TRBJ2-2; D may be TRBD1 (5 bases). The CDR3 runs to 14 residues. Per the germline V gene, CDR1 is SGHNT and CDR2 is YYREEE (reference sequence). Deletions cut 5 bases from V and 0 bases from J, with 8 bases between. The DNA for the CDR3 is TGTGCCAGCAGATCAGGGACGAACACCGGGGAGCTGTTTTTT. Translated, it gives CASRSGTNTGELFF.

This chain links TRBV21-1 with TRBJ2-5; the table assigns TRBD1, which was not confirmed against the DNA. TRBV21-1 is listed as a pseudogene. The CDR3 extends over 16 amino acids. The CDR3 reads CASSKALSQVQETQYF. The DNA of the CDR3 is TGTGCCAGCAGCAAAGCGCTTTCACAGGTCCAAGAGACCCAGTACTTC.

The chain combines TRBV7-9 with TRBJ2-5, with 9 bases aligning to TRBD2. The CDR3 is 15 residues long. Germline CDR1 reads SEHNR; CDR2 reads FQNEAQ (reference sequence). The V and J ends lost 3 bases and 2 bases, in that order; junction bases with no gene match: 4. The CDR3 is CASSLSGGSQETQYF. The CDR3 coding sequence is TGTGCCAGCAGCTTGAGCGGGGGGTCACAAGAGACCCAGTACTTC.

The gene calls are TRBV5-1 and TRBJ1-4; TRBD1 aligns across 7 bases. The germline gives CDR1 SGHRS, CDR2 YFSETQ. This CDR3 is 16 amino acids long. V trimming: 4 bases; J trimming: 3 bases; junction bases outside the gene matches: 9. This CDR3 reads CASSVARDRANEKLFF. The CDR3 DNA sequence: TGCGCCAGCAGCGTCGCCCGGGACAGAGCTAATGAAAAACTGTTTTTT.

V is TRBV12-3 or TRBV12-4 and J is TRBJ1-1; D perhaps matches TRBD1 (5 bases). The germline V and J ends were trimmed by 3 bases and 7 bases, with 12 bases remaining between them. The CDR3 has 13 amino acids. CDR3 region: CASSFGAGGEAFF. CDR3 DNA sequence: TGTGCCAGCAGTTTTGGGGCCGGGGGTGAAGCTTTCTTT.

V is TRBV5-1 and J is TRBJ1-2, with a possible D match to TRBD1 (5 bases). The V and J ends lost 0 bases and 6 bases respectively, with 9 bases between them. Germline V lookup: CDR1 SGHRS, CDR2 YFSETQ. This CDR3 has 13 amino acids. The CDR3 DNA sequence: TGCGCCAGCAGCTTGGGGCAGGGCAATGGCTACACCTTC. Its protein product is CASSLGQGNGYTF.

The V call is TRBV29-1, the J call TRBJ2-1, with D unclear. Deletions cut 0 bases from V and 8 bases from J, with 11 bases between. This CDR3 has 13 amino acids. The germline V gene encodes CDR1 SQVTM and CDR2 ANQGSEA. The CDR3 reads CSVEDTVTYEQFF. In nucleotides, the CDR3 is TGCAGCGTTGAAGACACAGTTACCTATGAGCAGTTCTTC.